This is a list of T cell receptor beta chains from one sample in a study of blood T cell repertoires in COVID-19. Profiled with immunoSEQ multiplex PCR; TCRdb holds only in-frame clones, not every one. The sample has 300,000 to 400,000 clones; 88% are singletons. The sequenced material came from PBMCs or T cells enriched from blood (not recorded which). These receptors all come from a woman under 40 with acute COVID-19. CDR3s include the opening cysteine and the closing phenylalanine or tryptophan. A D gene is named only where the DNA matches it firmly.

TRBJ1-6	TRBV2	NA	CASIRQVSSSPLHF	TGTGCCAGCATAAGACAGGTTTCCAGTTCACCCCTCCACTTT
TRBJ2-3	TRBV9	TRBD2	CASSPDSGGGGTQYF	TGTGCCAGCAGCCCTGATAGCGGGGGGGGCGGTACGCAGTATTTT
TRBJ1-4	TRBV13	NA	CASSLGASEKLFF	TGTGCCAGCAGCTTGGGGGCTAGTGAAAAACTGTTTTTT
TRBJ1-3	TRBV6-5	NA	CASSYSPGSIGNTIYF	TGTGCCAGCAGTTACTCTCCGGGGTCAATTGGAAACACCATATATTTT
TRBJ1-2	TRBV7-8	NA	CASSLAGQELYGYTF	TGTGCCAGCAGCTTAGCGGGCCAAGAGCTTTATGGCTACACCTTC
TRBJ1-1	TRBV3-1/TRBV3-2	TRBD1	CASSHRDRTVEAFF	TGTGCCAGCAGCCACCGGGACAGAACCGTAGAAGCTTTCTTT
TRBJ2-1	TRBV30	TRBD1	CAWRGDREYNEQFF	TGTGCCTGGAGAGGGGACAGGGAATACAATGAGCAGTTCTTC
TRBJ1-3	TRBV15	NA	CATSRDLWGTSGNTIYF	TGTGCCACCAGCAGAGATCTCTGGGGCACCTCTGGAAACACCATATATTTT
TRBJ2-5	TRBV5-1	NA	CASSLGGTNQETQYF	TGCGCCAGCAGCTTGGGAGGAACCAACCAAGAGACCCAGTACTTC
TRBJ1-6	TRBV6-1	NA	CASSEARTYNSPLHF	TGTGCCAGCAGTGAAGCGAGGACTTATAATTCACCCCTCCACTTT
TRBJ1-2	TRBV15	NA	CATSRAGDTNYGYTF	TGTGCCACCAGCAGAGCCGGGGACACTAACTATGGCTACACCTTC
TRBJ1-2	TRBV9	TRBD1	CASSPQDRGGYGYTF	TGTGCCAGCAGCCCTCAGGACAGGGGAGGGTATGGCTACACCTTC
TRBJ2-2	TRBV7-2	NA	CASSKWGIGSPGELFF	TGTGCCAGCAGCAAATGGGGTATCGGGAGTCCCGGGGAGCTGTTTTTT
TRBJ1-4	TRBV27	TRBD1	CASRARQGSVKLFF	TGTGCCAGCAGGGCCCGACAGGGGTCCGTCAAACTGTTTTTT
TRBJ2-5	TRBV2	TRBD2	CASSVTSGGELETQYF	TGTGCCAGCAGCGTGACTAGCGGGGGGGAATTAGAGACCCAGTACTTC
TRBJ2-3	TRBV7-9	NA	CASSSHRTVQDTQYF	TGTGCCAGCAGTTCTCACCGGACAGTGCAAGATACGCAGTATTTT
TRBJ1-2	TRBV28	TRBD1	CASNTPGQRGYTF	TGTGCCAGCAACACACCGGGACAGAGGGGCTACACCTTC
TRBJ2-5	TRBV27	NA	CASSPHHERTQYF	TGTGCCAGCAGTCCACACCACGAGCGGACCCAGTACTTC
TRBJ2-3	TRBV5-1	NA	CASSLDLRGTTDTQYF	TGCGCCAGCAGCTTGGATCTTCGAGGAACCACAGATACGCAGTATTTT
TRBJ1-2	TRBV5-4	NA	CASSLDRAYGYTF	TGTGCCAGCAGCTTGGACAGAGCCTATGGCTACACCTTC
TRBJ1-4	TRBV3-1/TRBV3-2	TRBD1	CASSQDNRGPNEKLFF	TGTGCCAGCAGCCAAGATAACAGGGGGCCCAATGAAAAACTGTTTTTT
TRBJ2-5	TRBV2	NA	CASSVLEETQYF	TGTGCCAGCAGTGTACTCGAAGAGACCCAGTACTTC